This T cell receptor beta chain was captured in a study of cytomegalovirus exposure and HLA in healthy donors. PCR amplification relied on 60 Vbeta primers (plus 13 Jbeta primers). The protocol was immunoSEQ multiplex PCR, while the TCRdb copy is restricted to in-frame clones and leaves out a portion. The data hold 50,000 to 70,000 clones, with around 80% observed a single time. Whole-study findings and limits: According to an earlier analysis, most TCR beta V segments yielded productive rearrangements about 87% or about 30% of the time. V- and J-gene trimming of TCR beta was linked (in a later analysis) to a missense DCLRE1C variant. Three chains tied to CMV proved CMV antigen-specific in vitro. An analysis was carried out at a later point. It showed that HLA-associated TCR beta chains were more clonally expanded than equally common non-associated chains.

A word on this clone: What it recognizes is unknown.

The receptor was isolated from a woman aged 40-49 years in good health and CMV-seronegative. Specimen: PBMCs.

CDR3 sequence: CSVPSGAWNEQFF. Written as DNA, the CDR3 is TGCAGCGTTCCTAGCGGAGCATGGAATGAGCAGTTCTTC. This chain uses TRBV29-1 with TRBJ2-1, with TRBD2 matching over 7 bases. CDR1 is SQVTM and CDR2 is ANQGSEA in the germline V gene. Trimming cost V 5 bases and J 7 bases; bases outside gene matches: 8. This CDR3 comprises 13 residues.